One sample yielded the 23 T cell receptor beta chains listed below, sequenced in a study of T cell changes during pregnancy in multiple sclerosis. Sequencing used immunoSEQ multiplex PCR; TCRdb keeps in-frame clones, though not all of them. The sample shows about 40,000 clones, 92% of them seen only once. The sample consisted of CD4+ T cells from peripheral blood mononuclear cells, taken before pregnancy. Receptors were obtained from a female donor with multiple sclerosis, enrolled in a pregnancy study.

The chain is built from TRBV9 and TRBJ2-3; D not certain. V shed 4 bases and J shed 3 bases, with 9 bases lying between them. The CDR3 runs to 13 residues. CDR1 and CDR2 from the germline V gene are SGDLS and YYNGEE. CDR3 sequence (DNA): TGTGCCAGCAGCCCCTCCGGGACAGATACGCAGTATTTT. As protein: CASSPSGTDTQYF.

Only one count was recorded for this clone. The rearrangement links TRBV25-1 to TRBJ1-3, with 8 bases lining up with TRBD1. Losses at the gene ends were 4 bases for V and 0 bases for J; bases not matched to a gene: 2. In germline, CDR1 is MGHDK, CDR2 SYGVNS. CDR3 size: 15 residues. CDR3 coding DNA: TGTGCCAGCAGTGTAACAGGGGGCTCTGGAAACACCATATATTTT. The encoded protein is CASSVTGGSGNTIYF.

By share of the sample, this clone is medium-sized. The chain recombines TRBV19 with TRBJ1-3; D is possibly TRBD1 (5 bases). The germline V gene encodes CDR1 LNHDA and CDR2 SQIVND (reference sequence). Trimming removed 6 bases from V and 1 base from J, with 10 bases in between. This CDR3 has 14 residues. The CDR3 sequence: CASSPGLSGNTIYF. The CDR3 DNA is TGTGCCAGTAGCCCGGGACTATCTGGAAACACCATATATTTT. The whole variable domain, remainder taken from reference TRBV19 and TRBJ1-3, is DGGITQSPKYLFRKEGQNVTLSCEQNLNHDAMYWYRQDPGQGLRLIYYSQIVNDFQKGDIAEGYSVSREKKESFPLTVTSAQKNPTAFYLCASSPGLSGNTIYFGEGSWLTVV.

This clone was recorded once. The chain employs TRBV7-9 and TRBJ1-2; no reliable D call. Trimming took 5 bases from V and 6 from J, leaving 16 bases between them. Germline CDR1 is SEHNR and CDR2 is FQNEAQ (reference sequence). The CDR3 runs to 14 residues. The CDR3: CASSEKALGDGYTF. The CDR3 DNA reads as TGTGCCAGCAGCGAAAAGGCCCTCGGGGATGGCTACACCTTC.

The rearrangement links TRBV29-1 to TRBJ2-1; TRBD2 matches at 15 bases. Germline V lookup: CDR1 SQVTM, CDR2 ANQGSEA. This CDR3 comprises 17 residues. Trimming at V came to 5 bases and at J to 9 bases, leaving 14 bases not matched to a gene. CDR3: CSVHKPGLAGGPGEQFF. The CDR3 DNA is TGCAGCGTTCACAAACCTGGACTAGCGGGAGGGCCGGGTGAGCAGTTCTTC.

The V and J genes are TRBV6-1 and TRBJ2-1, with 9 bases identical to TRBD1. The CDR3 is 17 amino acids. Germline CDR1 MNHNS, CDR2 SASEGT. V lost 4 bases, J lost 3 bases, and 10 bases stayed unmatched. CDR3 amino acids: CASSASDRGFLYNEQFF. CDR3 bases: TGTGCCAGCAGTGCCTCCGACAGGGGGTTCCTCTACAATGAGCAGTTCTTC.

The chain couples TRBV11-3 to TRBJ2-7; possibly TRBD1 for D (6 bases). This CDR3 is built from 15 residues. CDR1 and CDR2 (germline): SGHNT, YENEEA. V was clipped by 4 bases and J by 0 bases, with 13 bases between them. The CDR3 coding sequence is TGTGCCAGCAGCTCAGGACAGAGAAGCTCCTACGAGCAGTACTTC. Its translation is CASSSGQRSSYEQYF.

The V gene is TRBV5-8, the J gene TRBJ2-5; 7 nucleotides agree with TRBD2. The CDR3 contains 16 residues. The germline CDR1 and CDR2 sequences are SGHTS and YDEGEE. V dropped 2 bases and J dropped 1; count of bases not matched to a gene: 8. CDR3 loop: CASSFGDGRLQETQYF. CDR3 coding DNA: TGTGCCAGCAGCTTTGGAGACGGGAGGCTCCAAGAGACCCAGTACTTC.

J is TRBJ2-1 and V is TRBV9; D gene ambiguous. The CDR3 runs 15 residues. V was cut by 0 bases and J by 4 bases, with 11 bases left in between. CDR1 and CDR2 from the germline V gene are SGDLS and YYNGEE. The CDR3 region is CASSVDWAEYNEQFF. As DNA, the CDR3 is TGTGCCAGCAGCGTAGATTGGGCAGAGTACAATGAGCAGTTCTTC.

DNA of the CDR3: TGCGCCAGCAGCTTGGATGGGGACAGCTACAATGAGCAGTTCTTC. Amino acids: CASSLDGDSYNEQFF. V usage is TRBV5-1 and J usage is TRBJ2-1, with 7 bases lining up with TRBD1. This CDR3 comprises 15 residues. J lost 3 bases, V lost 0 bases, and 3 bases had no gene match. Germline V gene lookup returns CDR1 SGHRS and CDR2 YFSETQ.

The V and J genes are TRBV18 and TRBJ2-5, with 9 bases fitting TRBD1. The V and J ends lost 3 bases and 5 bases, in that order; junction bases with no gene match: 7. The germline V gene encodes CDR1 KGHSH and CDR2 LQKENI. The CDR3 is made up of 15 amino acids. Written as DNA, the CDR3 is TGTGCCAGCTCACCCTTCCCGGGACAGGGTGAGACCCAGTACTTC. Its protein is CASSPFPGQGETQYF. Complete variable domain (other parts from reference TRBV18 and TRBJ2-5): NAGVMQNPRHLVRRRGQEARLRCSPMKGHSHVYWYRQLPEEGLKFMVYLQKENIIDESGMPKERFSAEFPKEGPSILRIQQVVRGDSAAYFCASSPFPGQGETQYFGPGTRLLVL.

The chain is built from TRBV6-5 and TRBJ2-7; D remains ambiguous. Trimming removed 3 bases from V and 2 bases from J, with 14 bases in between. The germline CDR1 and CDR2 sequences are MNHEY and SVGAGI. This CDR3 is 15 amino acids long. The CDR3 loop reads CASSYSYDPTYEQYF. CDR3 coding DNA: TGTGCCAGCAGTTATTCCTACGATCCGACCTACGAGCAGTACTTC.

This chain links TRBV28 with TRBJ2-1; 11 bases are shared with TRBD2. Germline V gene data show CDR1 as MDHEN and CDR2 as SYDVKM. Trimming cost V 6 bases and J 6 bases; bases outside gene matches: 7. The CDR3 spans 15 residues. The CDR3 loop reads CASSFLAGGGNEQFF. The CDR3 DNA reads TGTGCCAGCAGCTTCCTAGCGGGAGGAGGCAATGAGCAGTTCTTC.

This sequence joins TRBV7-9 and TRBJ1-1; unclear D gene. The CDR3 extends over 12 amino acids. Per germline, CDR1 SEHNR and CDR2 FQNEAQ (reference sequence). V shed 1 base and J shed 7 bases, with 7 bases lying between them. Written as DNA, the CDR3 is TGTGCCAGCAGCTTAGGGGCAGTTGAAGCTTTCTTT. This codes for CASSLGAVEAFF.

This rearrangement joins TRBV5-8 to TRBJ1-1; D is undetermined. This CDR3 has 15 residues. Germline CDR1 reads SGHTS; CDR2 reads YDEGEE. Trimming removed 0 bases from V and 4 bases from J, with 13 bases in between. CDR3 nucleotides: TGTGCCAGCAGCTTGGTAATCGGGTTCCGCACTGAAGCTTTCTTT. It encodes CASSLVIGFRTEAFF.

This clone was observed a few times. The rearrangement links TRBV9 to TRBJ2-1, with 11 nucleotides matching TRBD2. Germline trimming cut 4 bases from V and 5 bases from J; bases unmatched to any gene: 5. The length of the CDR3 is 15 residues. The germline V gene encodes CDR1 SGDLS and CDR2 YYNGEE. The CDR3, as DNA: TGTGCCAGCAGCATCGGGACTAGCGGCAACAATGAGCAGTTCTTC. This encodes CASSIGTSGNNEQFF.

V is TRBV9 and J is TRBJ2-3, with TRBD2 matching over 7 bases. The CDR3 extends over 16 amino acids. J lost 0 bases, V lost 5 bases, and 9 bases had no gene match. Germline assignment: CDR1 SGDLS and CDR2 YYNGEE. In nucleotides, the CDR3 is TGTGCCAGCAGACCTAACCTAGCGGTTAGCACAGATACGCAGTATTTT. Protein product: CASRPNLAVSTDTQYF.

The J gene is TRBJ2-7, the V gene TRBV7-9; unclear D gene. The CDR3 spans 12 residues. In germline, CDR1 is SEHNR, CDR2 FQNEAQ (reference sequence). Trimming removed 4 bases from V and 5 bases from J, with 9 bases in between. CDR3 residues: CASSSGQDEQYF. The CDR3 nucleotides read TGTGCCAGCAGCTCAGGTCAGGACGAGCAGTACTTC.

The chain joins TRBV7-2 to TRBJ1-3; D not resolved. The V gene's germline CDR1 is SGHTA and CDR2 FQGNSA. V was trimmed by 1 base and J by 2 bases, leaving 9 bases between them. This CDR3 has 15 residues. The CDR3 bases are TGTGCCAGCAGCTTAGAACGGGGTACTGGAAACACCATATATTTT. Translating it yields CASSLERGTGNTIYF.

The gene calls are TRBV12-2 and TRBJ2-2; the DNA was not used to check the table's D call, TRBD2. TRBV12-2 is reported as a pseudogene. The CDR3 length is 17 residues. The CDR3 protein is CASRLAILAGETGELFF. CDR3 in DNA: TGTGCAAGTCGCTTAGCGATACTAGCGGGAGAAACCGGGGAGCTGTTTTTT.

V is TRBV5-1 and J is TRBJ1-2; D is ambiguous. Deletions cut 4 bases from V and 1 base from J, with 8 bases between. CDR1 is SGHRS, CDR2 YFSETQ, per germline. This CDR3 has 13 residues. CDR3: CASSRTYNYGYTF. In DNA, the CDR3 is TGCGCCAGCAGCCGTACCTATAACTATGGCTACACCTTC.

The chain links TRBV2 to TRBJ2-7; a weak D match, TRBD2 (6 bases). Trimming shortened V by 8 bases and J by 7 bases, and 15 bases separated the two germline ends. The germline V gene encodes CDR1 SNHLY and CDR2 FYNNEI. The CDR3 runs to 12 residues. The CDR3 bases are TGTGCCAGCGGCCCCGGGGGTAGAGAGCAGTACTTC. Protein: CASGPGGREQYF.

The chain carries TRBV2 and TRBJ1-5; TRBD1 might be the D (6 bases). V lost 1 base and J 3 bases, leaving 16 bases between the germline ends. Germline V lookup: CDR1 SNHLY, CDR2 FYNNEI. The CDR3 loop spans 17 amino acids. CDR3 in DNA: TGTGCCAGCAGTGAAGGTTTGTGGACAGCTAACAATCAGCCCCAGCATTTT. Amino acids: CASSEGLWTANNQPQHF. Variable domain in full (rest from reference TRBV2 and TRBJ1-5): EPEVTQTPSHQVTQMGQEVILRCVPISNHLYFYWYRQILGQKVEFLVSFYNNEISEKSEIFDDQFSVERPDGSNFTLKIRSTKLEDSAMYFCASSEGLWTANNQPQHFGDGTRLSIL.